The next 13 T cell receptor beta chains were all read from a single sample in a study of blood T cell repertoires in COVID-19. The table came from immunoSEQ multiplex PCR; TCRdb's copy has only in-frame clones and leaves some out. The sample carries hundreds of thousands of clones, roughly 85% recorded once. What was sequenced was PBMCs or T cells enriched from blood (not recorded which). All receptors come from a woman aged 25 to 39 who had been exposed to COVID-19.

The chain has TRBV18 and TRBJ2-1; 7 positions agree with TRBD2. The germline gives CDR1 KGHSH, CDR2 LQKENI. The CDR3 loop spans 19 amino acids. V lost 2 bases to trimming and J lost 6 bases; unmatched junction nucleotides: 19. CDR3 loop: CASSPRVGSLAGVINEQFF. For the CDR3, the DNA is TGTGCCAGCTCACCAAGGGTCGGTAGTCTTGCGGGGGTGATCAATGAGCAGTTCTTC.

This clone was found a few times. The J gene is TRBJ2-2, the V gene TRBV27; the D gene is possibly TRBD1 (6 bases). CDR1 and CDR2 (germline): MNHEY, SMNVEV (reference sequence). Trimming pared 7 bases from V and 4 bases from J, leaving 16 bases between. The CDR3 spans 15 residues. The CDR3 here is CASTTAGARTGELFF. CDR3 sequence (DNA): TGTGCCAGCACCACTGCAGGGGCGCGCACCGGGGAGCTGTTTTTT.

Points on this clone: Other DNA sequences in the sample encode the same CDR3. The rearrangement joins TRBV28 to TRBJ1-2; possible D gene TRBD1, 5 bases. The CDR3 runs 13 residues. CDR1 MDHEN and CDR2 SYDVKM come from the germline V gene. Trimming removed 1 base at V and 7 bases at J, with 10 bases between. CDR3 sequence: CASSLSGGVGYTF. The CDR3 bases are TGTGCCAGCAGTTTATCCGGGGGGGTTGGCTACACCTTC.

This rearrangement joins TRBV5-1 to TRBJ2-6; 10 bases are shared with TRBD1. Germline V gene sequence: CDR1 SGHRS, CDR2 YFSETQ. Trimming took 4 bases from V and 4 from J; bases not matched to a gene: 5. The CDR3 is 16 residues long. The CDR3, as DNA: TGCGCCAGCAGCCCCCGACAGGGGGCCGGGGCCAACGTCCTGACTTTC. Translating gives CASSPRQGAGANVLTF.

This chain links TRBV23-1 with TRBJ1-5; TRBD1 aligns across 9 bases. TRBV23-1 is noted as an ORF with a role that remains uncertain. Trimming at V came to 0 bases and at J to 5 bases, leaving 5 bases not matched to a gene. The CDR3 spans 16 residues. CDR3 amino acids: CASSQSLGQGYQPQHF. The CDR3 bases are TGCGCCAGCAGTCAATCCCTAGGACAGGGGTATCAGCCCCAGCATTTT.

The chain couples TRBV7-2 to TRBJ1-1, with D tentatively TRBD1 (6 bases). Germline V gene sequence: CDR1 SGHTA, CDR2 FQGNSA. Between the trimmed V and J ends, which lost 1 base and 6 bases, there was a span of 12 bases. This CDR3 is 14 amino acids long. The CDR3 region is CASSLVGAWAEAFF. CDR3 bases: TGTGCCAGCAGCTTAGTGGGGGCTTGGGCTGAAGCTTTCTTT.

The genes are TRBV5-6 and TRBJ2-1, with D perhaps TRBD1 (5 bases). In germline, CDR1 is SGHDT, CDR2 YYEEEE. V was shortened by 5 bases and J by 6 bases, with 9 bases between the two germline ends. The CDR3 has 12 amino acids. The CDR3 region has the DNA TGTGCCAGCAGAATGACAGCCAATGAGCAGTTCTTC. It specifies CASRMTANEQFF.

The chain links TRBV6-4 to TRBJ1-1, with D maybe TRBD1 (6 bases). V lost 5 bases and J lost 1, with 11 bases in between. The CDR3 totals 14 residues. Germline CDR1 MRHNA, CDR2 SNTAGT. CDR3 DNA sequence: TGTGCCAGCAGTACCCTGGGACAGAACACTGAAGCTTTCTTT. This sequence encodes CASSTLGQNTEAFF.

The V and J genes are TRBV28 and TRBJ1-6; D unresolved. V lost 3 bases, J lost 8 bases, and 17 bases lay in between. CDR3 length: 16 residues. Germline values: CDR1 MDHEN, CDR2 SYDVKM. This CDR3 is CASSFWYGSVDSPLHF. The CDR3 DNA follows: TGTGCCAGCAGTTTTTGGTACGGGAGCGTGGATTCACCCCTCCACTTT.

The V gene is TRBV11-3, the J gene TRBJ2-5, with 12 positions matching TRBD2. The CDR3 runs 16 residues. The trim removed 4 bases at V and 0 bases at J, leaving 3 bases unmatched. The germline CDR1 and CDR2 sequences are SGHNT and YENEEA. The CDR3 protein is CASSSRLAGDQETQYF. DNA for the CDR3: TGTGCCAGCAGCTCCAGACTAGCGGGGGACCAAGAGACCCAGTACTTC.

The V gene is TRBV9, the J gene TRBJ2-1; TRBD1 might be the D (5 bases). The V end lost 0 bases, the J end lost 10 bases, and 17 bases lay between the germline ends. The CDR3 length is 15 residues. From germline, CDR1 is SGDLS and CDR2 YYNGEE. The CDR3 spells CASSVALRQSTEQFF. The CDR3 nucleotides read TGTGCCAGCAGCGTAGCTCTGAGACAGAGTACGGAGCAGTTCTTC.

V and J are TRBV12-3 or TRBV12-4 and TRBJ1-2; 7 bases line up with TRBD1. CDR3 length equals 13 residues. V was pared by 2 bases and J by 8 bases, with 5 bases of the junction left unmatched. The CDR3 protein is CASSLIQGEGYTF. CDR3 in DNA: TGTGCCAGCAGTTTAATCCAGGGGGAAGGCTACACCTTC.

This clone was recorded a few times. V gene TRBV30 combines with J gene TRBJ1-1; the D gene is possibly TRBD1 (5 bases). With 3 bases removed from V and 1 base from J, the gap between germline ends came to 6 bases. CDR1 and CDR2 from the germline V gene are GTSNPN and SVGIG (reference sequence). There are 12 residues in the CDR3. CDR3 coding DNA: TGTGCCTGGAGCCAGGGGAACACTGAAGCTTTCTTT. Protein: CAWSQGNTEAFF.